What follows are 16 T cell receptor beta chains derived from one specimen sequenced in a study of graft-versus-host responses after intestinal transplantation listed by TCRdb under 2021. Libraries came from the immunoSEQ multiplex PCR assay. As stored in TCRdb, this immuneACCESS dataset retains in-frame rearrangements with V and J assigned. A fraction of the clones does not appear; measured against another copy, unresolved V genes explain less than half of the discrepancy, and the remainder lacks a known reason. This sample holds some 110,000 clones; 93% were observed only once. The top ten clones comprise around 1% of the sample. Their antigen targets remain unknown. This specimen's time point label, per the study, means: cells obtained before transplantation from donor or recipient. The sample here was unstimulated CD8+ T cells sorted from spleen or lymph node cells, taken before transplant. The receptors were sampled from a human donor who was the organ donor for an intestinal transplant.

J is TRBJ2-3 and V is TRBV14; no clear D. The V gene lost 4 bases and the J gene lost 8 bases, with 13 bases spanning the gap. Germline CDR1 is SGHDN and CDR2 is FVKESK. This CDR3 has 13 amino acids. The CDR3 coding sequence is TGTGCCAGCAGCCCCCCGGTGGGTGCTACGCAGTATTTT. Amino acids: CASSPPVGATQYF.

The chain couples TRBV4-1 to TRBJ2-5; tentatively, D is TRBD2 (5 bases). CDR1 MGHRA and CDR2 YSYEKL come from the germline V gene. V lost 2 bases and J 4 bases, leaving 14 bases between the germline ends. The CDR3 sequence is 15 residues long. The CDR3, as DNA: TGCGCCAGCAGCCAATCGGGATCTAATATAGAGACCCAGTACTTC. Encoded protein: CASSQSGSNIETQYF.

This chain joins TRBV29-1 and TRBJ2-7, with D hard to call. The V gene lost 6 bases and the J gene lost 0 bases, with 6 bases spanning the gap. Germline CDR1 and CDR2: SQVTM and ANQGSEA. This CDR3 comprises 11 residues. CDR3 coding DNA: TGCAGCGTGACCGACTCCTACGAGCAGTACTTC. Translating gives CSVTDSYEQYF.

This clone was detected once. CDR3 residues: CAISVEKEGTYEQYF. The DNA of the CDR3 is TGTGCCATCAGTGTCGAAAAAGAGGGAACCTACGAGCAGTACTTC. V gene TRBV10-3 combines with J gene TRBJ2-7, with D perhaps TRBD2 (5 bases). The CDR3 extends over 15 amino acids. V was pared by 4 bases and J by 2 bases, with 15 bases between. The germline V gene encodes CDR1 ENHRY and CDR2 SYGVKD.

The chain combines TRBV27 with TRBJ2-6; D is undetermined. V lost 1 base to trimming and J lost 0 bases, with 10 bases between them. The CDR3 consists of 17 residues. The germline CDR1 and CDR2 sequences are MNHEY and SMNVEV (reference sequence). CDR3 sequence reads: CASSLLPAPSGANVLTF. The DNA for the CDR3 is TGTGCCAGCAGTTTATTACCGGCTCCCTCTGGGGCCAACGTCCTGACTTTC.

The gene calls are TRBV15 and TRBJ2-7, with 9 positions matching TRBD2. CDR3 length: 14 residues. V dropped 7 bases and J dropped 0; count of bases not matched to a gene: 4. In germline, CDR1 is LNHNV, CDR2 YYDKDF (reference sequence). For the CDR3, the DNA is TGTGCCACCACCGCTAGCGGGACCTCCTACGAGCAGTACTTC. This codes for CATTASGTSYEQYF.

This chain connects TRBV6-5 to TRBJ2-3; 7 bases fit TRBD2. This CDR3 has 15 residues. The V and J ends lost 1 base and 3 bases, in that order; junction bases with no gene match: 4. CDR1 and CDR2 (germline): MNHEY, SVGAGI. Written as DNA, the CDR3 is TGTGCCAGCAGTTACTTAGCGGGCCAGACAGATACGCAGTATTTT. It codes for CASSYLAGQTDTQYF.

V and J are TRBV9 and TRBJ2-3, with D perhaps matching TRBD2 (6 bases). The CDR3 runs to 14 residues. Trimming removed 3 bases at V and 7 bases at J, with 15 bases between. CDR1 SGDLS and CDR2 YYNGEE come from the germline V gene. The CDR3 region has the DNA TGTGCCAGCAGCGAAGAACCCGGGAGCCATACGCAGTATTTT. Its protein product is CASSEEPGSHTQYF.

V gene TRBV5-4 combines with J gene TRBJ2-3; no definite D call. This CDR3 is built from 13 residues. V dropped 0 bases and J dropped 4 bases, with 6 bases sitting between them. Per germline, CDR1 SGHNT and CDR2 YYREEE (reference sequence). CDR3 DNA: TGTGCCAGCAGCTTGGGGAACTCAGATACGCAGTATTTT. Amino acids: CASSLGNSDTQYF.

The chain carries TRBV6-1 and TRBJ2-7; no reliable D call. The V and J ends lost 1 base and 7 bases respectively, with 11 bases between them. The germline CDR1 and CDR2 sequences are MNHNS and SASEGT. The CDR3 runs to 13 residues. The CDR3 DNA reads TGTGCCAGCAGTGAAGTTCTGACGTCGGAGCAGTACTTC. Encoded protein: CASSEVLTSEQYF.

This clone appeared once. The V call is TRBV4-1, the J call TRBJ2-7, with 10 bases lining up with TRBD2. Germline CDR1 is MGHRA and CDR2 is YSYEKL. V lost 1 base and J lost 1; bases outside the gene matches: 1. The CDR3 spans 15 residues. In nucleotides, the CDR3 is TGCGCCAGCAGCCAAGCGACTAGCGGGTCCTACGAGCAGTACTTC. Amino acid sequence: CASSQATSGSYEQYF.

Comments on this clone: At one of its ends the junction is not consistent with the germline gene, which may arise from a read error. The J gene is TRBJ1-2, the V gene TRBV5-1; 12 bases fit TRBD1. Germline V lookup: CDR1 SGHRS, CDR2 YFSETQ. The CDR3 loop spans 16 amino acids. The CDR3 sequence: CASGLGQGANSYGYTF. The CDR3 DNA is TGCGCCAGCGGCTTGGGACAGGGGGCGAATTCCTATGGCTACACCTTC.

The J gene is TRBJ2-3, the V gene TRBV6-6; 8 nucleotides line up with TRBD2. The length of the CDR3 is 15 residues. Trimming cost V 6 bases and J 0 bases; bases outside gene matches: 5. Germline values: CDR1 MNHNY, CDR2 SVGAGI (reference sequence). The CDR3 bases are TGTGCCAGCAGCGCGATAGCGGGAAGCACAGATACGCAGTATTTT. This sequence encodes CASSAIAGSTDTQYF.

The rearrangement joins TRBV27 to TRBJ2-5; 7 bases line up with TRBD1. The CDR3 runs 14 residues. Germline V gene sequence: CDR1 MNHEY, CDR2 SMNVEV (reference sequence). The ends lost 8 bases at V and 3 bases at J; junction bases unmatched: 9. The CDR3 here is CASGRGQLKETQYF. CDR3 DNA sequence: TGTGCCAGCGGCCGGGGACAGCTAAAAGAGACCCAGTACTTC.

This clone appeared a single time. The chain uses TRBV4-1 and TRBJ1-1; TRBD1 matches at 8 bases. V shed 3 bases, J shed 4 bases, and the junction held 7 bases outside the gene matches. The V gene's germline CDR1 is MGHRA and CDR2 YSYEKL. The CDR3 sequence is 15 residues long. The CDR3 bases are TGCGCCAGCAGCCACCGACAGGGGTTGGCCACTGAAGCTTTCTTT. This gives the protein CASSHRQGLATEAFF.

The J gene is TRBJ2-1, the V gene TRBV15; D is undetermined. Germline-derived CDR1 and CDR2 are LNHNV and YYDKDF (reference sequence). Trimming removed 3 bases at V and 4 bases at J, with 13 bases between. The CDR3 covers 15 residues. CDR3 DNA sequence: TGTGCCACCAGCAGGGACCATAATCCATACAATGAGCAGTTCTTC. This gives the protein CATSRDHNPYNEQFF.